This T cell receptor (beta chain) was recorded in a study of cytomegalovirus exposure and HLA in healthy donors. Study observations and caveats: A subsequent analysis found that TCR clusters from the first cohort also tended to co-occur in the approximately 110 validation repertoires, with less than 95% of cluster scores above 0. It was approximately 150 TCR beta chains that were listed as cytomegalovirus-associated.

As for this clone: Its antigen is undetermined.

The protocol was immunoSEQ multiplex PCR, while the TCRdb copy is restricted to in-frame clones and leaves out a portion. The sample yields about 160,000 clones, approximately 84% seen once. V was shortened by 0 bases and J by 5 bases, with 17 bases between the two germline ends. CDR3 length equals 16 residues. The germline CDR1 and CDR2 sequences are SGHNT and YYREEE (reference sequence). These donors were members of the roughly 120-subject validation cohort, a group separate from the roughly 700-subject first cohort. The rearrangement links TRBV5-4 to TRBJ2-5; D is perhaps TRBD1 (6 bases). The receptor comes from a man in his thirties or forties in good health and CMV-seropositive. Specimen: PBMCs. The CDR3 DNA sequence: TGTGCCAGCAGCTTGGGCGCCCAGGGGACGGGGGAGACCCAGTACTTC. Its translation is CASSLGAQGTGETQYF.